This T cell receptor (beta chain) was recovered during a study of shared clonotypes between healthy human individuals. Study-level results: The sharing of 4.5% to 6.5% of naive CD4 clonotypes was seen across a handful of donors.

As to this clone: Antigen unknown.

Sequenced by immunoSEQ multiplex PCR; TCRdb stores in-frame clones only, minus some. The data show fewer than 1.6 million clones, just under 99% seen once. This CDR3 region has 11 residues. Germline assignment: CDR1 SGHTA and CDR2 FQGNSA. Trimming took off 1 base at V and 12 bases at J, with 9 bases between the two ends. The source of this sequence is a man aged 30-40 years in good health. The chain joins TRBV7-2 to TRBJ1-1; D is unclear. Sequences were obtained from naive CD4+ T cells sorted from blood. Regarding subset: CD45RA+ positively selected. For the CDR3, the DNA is TGTGCCAGCAGCTTAGTCGGGAGGTCTTTCTTT. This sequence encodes CASSLVGRSFF.